This T cell receptor beta chain derives from a study of blood T cell repertoires in COVID-19. Study as a whole: From T cells, B-cell-depleted T cells, or PBMCs came the material, which was cDNA or gDNA.

There are a few counts of this clone. Seattle-derived patients entered the study during active infection and were followed longitudinally. Trimming cost V 2 bases and J 4 bases, with 8 bases left between them. The germline gives CDR1 MNHEY, CDR2 SVGEGT. The CDR3 has 13 residues. TCRdb's copy holds only in-frame clones and misses some; the assay was immunoSEQ multiplex PCR. In the table there are roughly 210,000 clones, 84% of which are singletons. This sequence joins TRBV6-2 or TRBV6-3 and TRBJ1-1; maybe TRBD1 (6 bases). The specimen sequenced was peripheral blood. This TCR was recovered from a woman aged 80 or over with COVID-19, enrolled during active disease. Here the CDR3 DNA reads TGTGCCAGCAGTTACCGGACAGCCACTGAAGCTTTCTTT. This translates into CASSYRTATEAFF.